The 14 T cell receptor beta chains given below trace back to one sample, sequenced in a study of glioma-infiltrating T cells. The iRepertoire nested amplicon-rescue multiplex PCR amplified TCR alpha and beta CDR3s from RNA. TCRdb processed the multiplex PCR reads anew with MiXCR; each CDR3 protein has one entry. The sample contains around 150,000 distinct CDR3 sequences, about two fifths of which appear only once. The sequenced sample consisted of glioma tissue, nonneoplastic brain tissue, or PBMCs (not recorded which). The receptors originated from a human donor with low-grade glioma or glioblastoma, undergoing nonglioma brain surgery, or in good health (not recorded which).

DNA for the CDR3: TGTGCCAGCAGCCGAGACGGACAGCCCAAAGAGACCCAGTACTTC. Protein product: CASSRDGQPKETQYF. V is TRBV4-2 and J is TRBJ2-5, with D perhaps TRBD1 (6 bases). This CDR3 comprises 15 residues. V was cut by 4 bases and J by 3 bases, with 15 bases left in between. CDR1 is LGHNA and CDR2 is YNFKEQ in the germline V gene.

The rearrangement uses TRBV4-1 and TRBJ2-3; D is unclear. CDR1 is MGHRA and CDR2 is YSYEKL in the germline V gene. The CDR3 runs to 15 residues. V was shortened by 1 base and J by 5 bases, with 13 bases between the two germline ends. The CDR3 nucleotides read TGCGCCAGCAGCCAAGGCCCTATTGATGGAGATACGCAGTATTTT. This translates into CASSQGPIDGDTQYF.

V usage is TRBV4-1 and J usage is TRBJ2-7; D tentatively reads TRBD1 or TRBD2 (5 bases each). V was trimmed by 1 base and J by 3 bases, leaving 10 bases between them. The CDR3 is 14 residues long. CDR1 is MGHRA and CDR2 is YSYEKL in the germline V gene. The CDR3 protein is CASSQVGTYYEQYF. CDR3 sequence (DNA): TGCGCCAGCAGCCAAGTCGGGACCTACTACGAGCAGTACTTC.

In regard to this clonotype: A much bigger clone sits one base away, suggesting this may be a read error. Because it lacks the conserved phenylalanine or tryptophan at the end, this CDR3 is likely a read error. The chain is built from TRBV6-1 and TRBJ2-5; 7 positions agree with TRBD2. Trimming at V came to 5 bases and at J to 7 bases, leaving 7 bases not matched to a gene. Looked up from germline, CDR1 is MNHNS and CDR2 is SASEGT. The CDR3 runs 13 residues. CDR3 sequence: CASSTGPGGTQYL. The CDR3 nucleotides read TGTGCCAGCAGTACCGGTCCGGGGGGGACCCAGTACCTC.

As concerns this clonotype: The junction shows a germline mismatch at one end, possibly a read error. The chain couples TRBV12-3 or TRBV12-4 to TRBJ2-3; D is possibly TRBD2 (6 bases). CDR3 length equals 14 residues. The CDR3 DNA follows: TGTGCCAGCAATCGGGGGATTAGCAAAGATACGCAGTATTTT. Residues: CASNRGISKDTQYF.

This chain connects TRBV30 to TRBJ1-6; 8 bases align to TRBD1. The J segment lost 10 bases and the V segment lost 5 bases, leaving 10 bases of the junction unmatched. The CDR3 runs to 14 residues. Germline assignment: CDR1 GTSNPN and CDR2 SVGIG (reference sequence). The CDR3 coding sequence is TGTGCCTGGGATTCCCGACAGGGGTTCTCACCCCTCCACTTT. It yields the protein CAWDSRQGFSPLHF.

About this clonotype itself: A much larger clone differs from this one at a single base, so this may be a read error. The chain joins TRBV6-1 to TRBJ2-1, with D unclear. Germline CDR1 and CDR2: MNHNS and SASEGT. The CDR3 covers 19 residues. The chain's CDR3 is CASSLLAVGRASIYNEQLF. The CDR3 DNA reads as TGTGCCAGCAGTTTACTTGCAGTGGGAAGGGCCAGTATTTACAATGAGCAGCTCTTC.

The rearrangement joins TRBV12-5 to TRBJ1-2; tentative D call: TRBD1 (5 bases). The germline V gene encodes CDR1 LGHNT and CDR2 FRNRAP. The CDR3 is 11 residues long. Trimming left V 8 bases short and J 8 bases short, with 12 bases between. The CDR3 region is CASWGDGGYTF. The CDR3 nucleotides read TGTGCTAGTTGGGGGGATGGAGGCTACACCTTC. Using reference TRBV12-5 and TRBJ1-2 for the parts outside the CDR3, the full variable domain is DARVTQTPRHKVTEMGQEVTMRCQPILGHNTVFWYRQTMMQGLELLAYFRNRAPLDDSGMPKDRFSAEMPDATLATLKIQPSEPRDSAVYFCASWGDGGYTFGSGTRLTVV.

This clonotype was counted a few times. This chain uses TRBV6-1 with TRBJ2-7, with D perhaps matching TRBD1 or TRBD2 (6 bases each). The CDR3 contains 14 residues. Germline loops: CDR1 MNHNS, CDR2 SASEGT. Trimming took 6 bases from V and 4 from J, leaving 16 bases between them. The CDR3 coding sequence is TGTGCCAGCAGCGGGGGAAGAAGGGGGTACGAGCAGTACTTC. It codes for CASSGGRRGYEQYF.

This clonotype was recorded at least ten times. The CDR3 nucleotides are TGTGCCACCAGCAGAGACAGCAATTCACCCCTCCACTTT. The encoded protein is CATSRDSNSPLHF. V and J are TRBV15 and TRBJ1-6; D not resolved. Germline assignment: CDR1 LNHNV and CDR2 YYDKDF (reference sequence). V was pared by 0 bases and J by 7 bases, with 4 bases between. This CDR3 is built from 13 residues.

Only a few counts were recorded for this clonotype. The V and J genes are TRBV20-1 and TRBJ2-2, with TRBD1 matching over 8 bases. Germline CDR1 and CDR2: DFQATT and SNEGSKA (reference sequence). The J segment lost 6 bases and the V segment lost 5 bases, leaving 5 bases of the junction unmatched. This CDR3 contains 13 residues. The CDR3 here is CSALTGVAGELFF. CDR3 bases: TGCAGTGCTTTGACAGGGGTGGCCGGGGAGCTGTTTTTT.

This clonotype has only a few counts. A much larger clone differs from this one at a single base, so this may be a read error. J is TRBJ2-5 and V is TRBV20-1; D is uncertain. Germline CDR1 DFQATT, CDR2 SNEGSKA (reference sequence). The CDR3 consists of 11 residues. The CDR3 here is CSASWLETKYF. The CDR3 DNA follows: TGCAGTGCTAGCTGGTTGGAGACCAAGTACTTC.

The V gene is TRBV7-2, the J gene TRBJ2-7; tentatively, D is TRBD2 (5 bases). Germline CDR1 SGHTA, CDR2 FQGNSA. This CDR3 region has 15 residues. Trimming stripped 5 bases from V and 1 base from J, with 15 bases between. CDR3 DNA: TGTGCCAGCAGCCCGAGGCCGGGATCATCCTACGAGCAGTACTTC. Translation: CASSPRPGSSYEQYF.

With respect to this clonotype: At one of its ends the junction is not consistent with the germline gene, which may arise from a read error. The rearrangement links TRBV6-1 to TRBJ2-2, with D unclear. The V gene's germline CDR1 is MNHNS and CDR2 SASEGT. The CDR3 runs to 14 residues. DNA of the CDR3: TGTGCCAGCAGTGCGGGCAGGAACACCTGGGAGCTGTTTTTT. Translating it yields CASSAGRNTWELFF.